The clone carrying this T cell receptor beta chain has at least ten counts. Its specificity is not known. This specimen comes from a study of blood T cells in healthy people across ages. Whole-study results and caveats: Strong correlation existed between TCR beta diversity and naive T cell percentage. When set beside aged donors, long-lived donors presented more naive CD4+ cells and higher diversity.

It was with a sample-barcoded 5' primer and a J-beta primer mix that a second PCR of about 7 to 12 cycles was run. Each cDNA molecule, via a template-switch adaptor with 12 random nucleotides, was tagged. A single record per CDR3 protein comes from TCRdb applying MiXCR to the 5' RACE reads. The table lists almost 550,000 distinct CDR3 sequences, more than 20% of them singletons, with 8.7% in the top ten. J was trimmed by 5 bases and V by 6 bases; bases with no gene match: 5. CDR1 and CDR2 from the germline V gene are SEHNR and FQNEAQ (reference sequence). The CDR3 loop spans 14 amino acids. The same sample was also studied in work on T cells of mothers and their children. This second report adds: Amplification in the second PCR used the M1S primer, which added sample barcodes and 2-4 random nucleotides.

Sequenced input: blood. This clonotype originated in a boy between 10 and 17 years old in good health. The chain uses TRBV7-9 and TRBJ2-3, with 10 bases that match TRBD1. The DNA for the CDR3 is TGTGCCAGCAGGGGGACAGGGGAAGTAGATACGCAGTATTTT. This gives the protein CASRGTGEVDTQYF.